The 19 T cell receptor beta chains reported below all come from one sample, sequenced in a study of blood T cell repertoires in COVID-19. Method: immunoSEQ multiplex PCR; TCRdb's copy keeps in-frame clones and lacks some. Altogether about 120,000 clones are present, about four fifths being singletons, with the ten largest covering 12%. What was sequenced was peripheral blood. The receptors were gathered from a human donor in a cohort sampled during active COVID-19.

In its sample, this clone was seen a few times. This chain joins TRBV5-4 and TRBJ1-6; 8 nucleotides line up with TRBD1. The CDR3 sequence is 15 residues long. The junction had 5 bases not matched to a gene; V was cut back by 2 bases and J by 7 bases. Per the germline V gene, CDR1 is SGHNT and CDR2 is YYREEE (reference sequence). CDR3 sequence (DNA): TGTGCCAGCAGCTTACCTGGACAGGGCAATTCACCCCTCCACTTT. Residues: CASSLPGQGNSPLHF.

The sample holds a few counts of this clone. The rearrangement uses TRBV14 and TRBJ2-7; 9 nucleotides align to TRBD1. V trimming: 5 bases; J trimming: 2 bases; junction bases outside the gene matches: 10. Germline lookup yields CDR1 SGHDN and CDR2 FVKESK. The CDR3 is 16 amino acids. The CDR3 DNA reads as TGTGCCAGCAGCGCCCACCCGGGACAGGGACCCTACGAGCAGTACTTC. Its translation is CASSAHPGQGPYEQYF.

V and J are TRBV28 and TRBJ1-6; D gene ambiguous. V was trimmed by 2 bases and J by 6 bases, leaving 2 bases between them. The CDR3 loop spans 12 amino acids. The germline CDR1 and CDR2 sequences are MDHEN and SYDVKM. In DNA form, the CDR3 reads TGTGCCAGCAGTTTACGTAATTCACCCCTCCACTTT. This translates into CASSLRNSPLHF.

This clone turned up a few times. The rearrangement uses TRBV19 and TRBJ2-3, with D tentatively TRBD2 (6 bases). The CDR3 extends over 18 amino acids. Deletions cut 5 bases from V and 0 bases from J, with 21 bases between. Germline values: CDR1 LNHDA, CDR2 SQIVND (reference sequence). In DNA, the CDR3 is TGTGCCAGTAGTGAACCGGGACTCCTCACGACTAGCACAGATACGCAGTATTTT. Its protein product is CASSEPGLLTTSTDTQYF. The full variable domain, in which reference TRBV19 and TRBJ2-3 provide the parts outside the CDR3, is DGGITQSPKYLFRKEGQNVTLSCEQNLNHDAMYWYRQDPGQGLRLIYYSQIVNDFQKGDIAEGYSVSREKKESFPLTVTSAQKNPTAFYLCASSEPGLLTTSTDTQYFGPGTRLTVL.

This clone appeared once. The CDR3: CASSLQGDGYTF. CDR3 coding DNA: TGTGCCAGCAGCCTACAGGGGGACGGCTACACCTTC. This chain joins TRBV11-2 and TRBJ1-2; 8 nucleotides agree with TRBD1. Germline CDR1 SGHAT, CDR2 FQNNGV. This CDR3 is 12 amino acids long. Trimming removed 5 bases from V and 8 bases from J; junction bases left unmatched: 4.

This rearrangement joins TRBV7-9 to TRBJ2-1; D unresolved. Germline loops: CDR1 SEHNR, CDR2 FQNEAQ (reference sequence). CDR3 size: 13 residues. V lost 5 bases to trimming and J lost 2 bases, with 7 bases between them. The CDR3 reads CASSTTPYNEQFF. The CDR3 DNA follows: TGTGCCAGCAGCACTACACCCTACAATGAGCAGTTCTTC.

A few counts support this clone. The chain employs TRBV5-1 and TRBJ2-3, with 7 nucleotides matching TRBD2. The CDR3 has 18 residues. V lost 4 bases and J lost 2; bases outside the gene matches: 16. Germline assignment: CDR1 SGHRS and CDR2 YFSETQ. The CDR3 DNA reads as TGCGCCAGCAGCATGTACCCTTCTAGCGGCACCTTCACAGATACGCAGTATTTT. Protein sequence: CASSMYPSSGTFTDTQYF. Using reference TRBV5-1 and TRBJ2-3 for the parts outside the CDR3, the full variable domain is KAGVTQTPRYLIKTRGQQVTLSCSPISGHRSVSWYQQTPGQGLQFLFEYFSETQRNKGNFPGRFSGRQFSNSRSEMNVSTLELGDSALYLCASSMYPSSGTFTDTQYFGPGTRLTVL.

The chain couples TRBV13 to TRBJ2-6; possible D gene TRBD2, 6 bases. The germline V gene has CDR1 PRHDT and CDR2 FYEKMQ (reference sequence). The V end was cut by 5 bases, the J end by 3 bases, with 11 bases between. This CDR3 is 15 amino acids long. CDR3 loop: CASSLRGGGANVLTF. The CDR3, as DNA: TGTGCCAGCAGCCTTCGGGGAGGTGGGGCCAACGTCCTGACTTTC.

The rearrangement links TRBV6-5 to TRBJ1-2; D might be TRBD1 (5 bases). V lost 6 bases and J lost 4, with 12 bases in between. The CDR3 loop spans 13 amino acids. CDR1 and CDR2 from the germline V gene are MNHEY and SVGAGI. CDR3 sequence: CASSPGTSYGYTF. CDR3 nucleotides: TGTGCCAGCAGCCCCGGGACTAGCTATGGCTACACCTTC.

The CDR3 nucleotides read TGTGCCAGCAGCTTGTACAGGGATTCGAGTCAGCCCCAGCATTTT. It codes for CASSLYRDSSQPQHF. The gene calls are TRBV7-2 and TRBJ1-5; weak D call: TRBD1 (6 bases). V was cut by 3 bases and J by 6 bases, with 15 bases left in between. Germline V gene sequence: CDR1 SGHTA, CDR2 FQGNSA. This CDR3 has 15 residues.

The genes are TRBV6-5 and TRBJ1-6; a possible D gene is TRBD1 (5 bases). The germline V and J ends were trimmed by 6 bases and 4 bases, with 7 bases remaining between them. There are 13 residues in the CDR3. Germline V CDR1 and CDR2: MNHEY, SVGAGI. The CDR3 protein is CASRGGYNSPLHF. For the CDR3, the DNA is TGTGCCAGCAGGGGGGGGTATAATTCACCCCTCCACTTT.

The table lists this clone with many counts. The chain joins TRBV6-6 to TRBJ1-2, with a tentative D call TRBD1 (5 bases). Trimming took 7 bases from V and 1 from J, leaving 19 bases between them. CDR3 length: 16 residues. CDR1 MNHNY and CDR2 SVGAGI come from the germline V gene (reference sequence). The CDR3 loop reads CASTLQGGTVNYGYTF. CDR3 bases: TGTGCCAGCACCCTCCAGGGAGGTACAGTTAACTATGGCTACACCTTC.

The rearrangement links TRBV4-2 to TRBJ2-3, with D perhaps matching TRBD2 (7 bases). The CDR3 length is 15 residues. Looked up from germline, CDR1 is LGHNA and CDR2 is YNFKEQ. The V end was cut by 0 bases, the J end by 7 bases, with 14 bases between. CDR3 bases: TGTGCCAGCAGCCAAGATACGGGGGGCCTATATACGCAGTATTTT. Its protein is CASSQDTGGLYTQYF.

The chain uses TRBV19 and TRBJ2-1, with D possibly TRBD1 on 5 matching bases. The ends were cut back, 3 bases at V and 0 bases at J, with 12 bases in the middle. Per germline, CDR1 LNHDA and CDR2 SQIVND (reference sequence). The CDR3 loop spans 16 amino acids. CDR3 sequence: CASSIPTANSYNEQFF. CDR3 DNA sequence: TGTGCCAGTAGTATCCCGACAGCGAACTCCTACAATGAGCAGTTCTTC.

The table lists this clone with a count of one. Within the sample, other DNA sequences also encode this same CDR3. The CDR3, as DNA: TGTGCCAGCAGTCCTCAGGGTGGGAACACTGAAGCTTTCTTT. It is translated as CASSPQGGNTEAFF. J is TRBJ1-1 and V is TRBV6-5; perhaps TRBD1 as D (5 bases). Germline loops: CDR1 MNHEY, CDR2 SVGAGI. This CDR3 region has 14 residues. V was clipped by 5 bases and J by 1 base, with 11 bases between them.

The rearrangement links TRBV5-4 to TRBJ2-5; D possibly corresponds to TRBD2 (6 bases). The V end lost 1 base, the J end lost 0 bases, and 22 bases lay between the germline ends. The CDR3 is made up of 19 amino acids. Germline loops: CDR1 SGHNT, CDR2 YYREEE (reference sequence). As DNA, the CDR3 is TGTGCCAGCAGCTTGTTAAATGTCGGGAGCGGAGGGTACCAAGAGACCCAGTACTTC. Protein sequence: CASSLLNVGSGGYQETQYF. Combining the CDR3 with reference TRBV5-4 and TRBJ2-5 gives the whole variable domain ETGVTQSPTHLIKTRGQQVTLRCSSQSGHNTVSWYQQALGQGPQFIFQYYREEENGRGNFPPRFSGLQFPNYSSELNVNALELDDSALYLCASSLLNVGSGGYQETQYFGPGTRLLVL.

The rearrangement links TRBV4-1 to TRBJ2-5; TRBD1 matches 8 bases. CDR1 is MGHRA and CDR2 is YSYEKL in the germline V gene. The V gene end was trimmed by 2 bases and the J gene end by 5 bases; junction bases not matched to a gene: 7. This CDR3 has 15 amino acids. The CDR3 loop is CASSQPGQGKETQYF. The CDR3 region has the DNA TGCGCCAGCAGCCAACCTGGACAGGGAAAGGAGACCCAGTACTTC.

The chain is built from TRBV7-2 and TRBJ2-7, with 8 bases fitting TRBD1. The junction had 8 bases not matched to a gene; V was cut back by 5 bases and J by 2 bases. Germline CDR1 is SGHTA and CDR2 is FQGNSA. The CDR3 spans 15 residues. The CDR3 DNA reads as TGTGCCAGCAGCCTGGTAGGACAGGGTGCCTACGAGCAGTACTTC. It is translated as CASSLVGQGAYEQYF.

The gene calls are TRBV19 and TRBJ1-5, with 9 nucleotides matching TRBD1. CDR3 length: 15 residues. V shed 4 bases, J shed 4 bases, and the junction held 5 bases outside the gene matches. CDR1 and CDR2 (germline): LNHDA, SQIVND (reference sequence). CDR3 DNA sequence: TGTGCCAGTAGTAACCAAGGGACAGGGAATCAGCCCCAGCATTTT. This encodes CASSNQGTGNQPQHF.